This TCR beta chain was retrieved from a study of OX40 agonist ivuxolimab in advanced cancers. Background on the study: Three patients had partial responses: one hepatocellular carcinoma, two cutaneous melanoma.

CDR3 length: 14 amino acids. V dropped 8 bases and J dropped 5; count of bases not matched to a gene: 7. CDR1 is MNHEY and CDR2 is SMNVEV in the germline V gene (reference sequence). To note about this clone: What it binds is not known.

TCRdb keeps only in-frame clones here, not all; method: immunoSEQ multiplex PCR. The sample has some 5,500 clones; roughly 84% are singletons. Regarding the study as a whole: It was also the case that some nonresponders had low normalized T-cell clonal expansion. Both CD4+ and CD8+ T cell populations in blood had undergone clonal expansion by week 6 at 0.1 to 3.0 mg/kg.

The TCR comes from an adult with an advanced solid tumor such as melanoma, head and neck, liver or kidney cancer. The rearrangement uses TRBV27 and TRBJ2-1; TRBD1 agrees at 9 bases. The source material was CD4+ or CD8+ T cells sorted from blood, sampled in a trial of the OX40 agonist ivuxolimab. CDR3 DNA sequence: TGTGCCAGCTGGACAGGGGAGTCCCACAATGAGCAGTTCTTC. This gives the protein CASWTGESHNEQFF.